One sample yielded the 6 T cell receptor beta chains listed below, sequenced in a study of blood T cell repertoires in COVID-19. Repertoires were generated with immunoSEQ multiplex PCR, while TCRdb's copy carries only in-frame clones and drops some. The data hold approximately 170,000 clones, with around four fifths observed a single time. The sample taken for sequencing was peripheral blood. Every receptor here comes from a woman aged 70-85 years with COVID-19, enrolled during active disease.

J is TRBJ1-4 and V is TRBV28, with D possibly being TRBD1 (5 bases). V was pared by 3 bases and J by 4 bases, with 12 bases between. CDR1 and CDR2 from the germline V gene are MDHEN and SYDVKM. The CDR3 covers 15 residues. The CDR3 is CASSFLTGGNEKLFF. In nucleotides, the CDR3 is TGTGCCAGCAGTTTCCTAACAGGCGGTAATGAAAAACTGTTTTTT.

The chain links TRBV30 to TRBJ1-4; no firm D call. From germline, CDR1 is GTSNPN and CDR2 SVGIG (reference sequence). V was clipped by 0 bases and J by 8 bases, with 19 bases between them. The CDR3 spans 16 residues. CDR3 nucleotides: TGTGCCTGGAGTGTAAAAGACTTTACTAAAGGCGAAAAACTGTTTTTT. This translates into CAWSVKDFTKGEKLFF.

In its sample, this clone was seen once. The chain combines TRBV6-5 with TRBJ2-3, with TRBD1 matching over 9 bases. V was clipped by 4 bases and J by 8 bases; unmatched bases: 13. Germline V lookup: CDR1 MNHEY, CDR2 SVGAGI. The CDR3 is made up of 16 amino acids. CDR3 sequence: CASSSGTGLFSGTQYF. The CDR3 bases are TGTGCCAGCAGTTCCGGGACAGGGCTGTTTTCGGGTACGCAGTATTTT.

The rearrangement links TRBV20-1 to TRBJ1-4; D is uncertain. The CDR3 consists of 14 residues. V lost 3 bases and J 6 bases, leaving 14 bases between the germline ends. Germline CDR1 reads DFQATT; CDR2 reads SNEGSKA (reference sequence). The CDR3 nucleotides are TGCAGTGCTAGTGAGGAGGTGGGCCATGAAAAACTGTTTTTT. Protein: CSASEEVGHEKLFF.

This clone was observed once. One end of the junction does not line up with germline, which may come from a read error. This chain joins TRBV7-7 and TRBJ2-5; 7 bases are shared with TRBD1. The CDR3 loop spans 14 amino acids. The germline CDR1 and CDR2 sequences are SSHAT and FNYEAQ (reference sequence). This chain's CDR3 is CASSLQGLSGTQYF. The CDR3 region has the DNA TGTGCTAGCAGCTTACAGGGGCTTAGTGGGACCCAGTACTTC.

This chain connects TRBV7-9 to TRBJ2-7; TRBD1 is a possible D gene (5 bases). The CDR3 runs to 14 residues. Trimming removed 0 bases at V and 4 bases at J, with 10 bases between. Per germline, CDR1 SEHNR and CDR2 FQNEAQ (reference sequence). The chain's CDR3 is CASSLAGRPYEQYV. In DNA, the CDR3 is TGTGCCAGCAGCTTAGCGGGGCGGCCTTACGAGCAGTACGTC.